The 8 T cell receptor beta chains listed next were all sequenced from one sample in a study of shared clonotypes between healthy human individuals. TCRdb's table, derived via immunoSEQ multiplex PCR, lists solely in-frame clones and lacks some. Among 2 million to 2.5 million clones listed, approximately 93% were seen once. Sequencing was carried out using naive CD4+ T cells from PBMCs. Stated subset: CD45RA+ positively selected. These TCRs come from a man younger than 35 in good health. Some clones in this sample may be carry-over from other donors' samples.

This clone came up once. V usage is TRBV7-2 and J usage is TRBJ2-7; TRBD1 might be the D (6 bases). The CDR3 contains 16 residues. V lost 2 bases to trimming and J lost 2 bases, with 16 bases between them. Germline-derived CDR1 and CDR2 are SGHTA and FQGNSA. CDR3 sequence (DNA): TGTGCCAGCAGCTTAATCTCCGGGACACCTGCCTACGAGCAGTACTTC. Protein: CASSLISGTPAYEQYF.

V and J are TRBV5-1 and TRBJ1-4, with D uncertain. V was pared by 3 bases and J by 6 bases, with 12 bases between. Germline CDR1 is SGHRS and CDR2 is YFSETQ. CDR3 length equals 14 residues. CDR3 in DNA: TGCGCCAGCAGCTCGGGAAACTCGGATGAAAAACTGTTTTTT. As protein: CASSSGNSDEKLFF.

The chain uses TRBV28 and TRBJ2-7, with TRBD1 as a possible D gene (5 bases). This CDR3 is 14 amino acids long. Trimming removed 4 bases at V and 0 bases at J, with 10 bases between. The V gene's germline CDR1 is MDHEN and CDR2 SYDVKM. CDR3 nucleotide sequence: TGTGCCAGCAGTTACCGTACAGGCTCCTACGAGCAGTACTTC. This translates into CASSYRTGSYEQYF.

The chain joins TRBV9 to TRBJ2-1; D tentatively fits TRBD1 or TRBD2 (5 bases each). V was cut by 0 bases and J by 8 bases, with 15 bases left in between. CDR3 length equals 15 residues. Germline CDR1 reads SGDLS; CDR2 reads YYNGEE. The CDR3 region has the DNA TGTGCCAGCAGCGTAGGGGACCCCGAAGCTCATGAGCAGTTCTTC. Protein: CASSVGDPEAHEQFF.

This sequence joins TRBV28 and TRBJ2-1; 9 nucleotides align to TRBD1. The ends lost 4 bases at V and 4 bases at J; junction bases unmatched: 5. Germline CDR1 reads MDHEN; CDR2 reads SYDVKM. This CDR3 has 15 amino acids. CDR3 DNA: TGTGCCAGCAGTTCAGGGACAGGGAATTACAATGAGCAGTTCTTC. It encodes CASSSGTGNYNEQFF.

V usage is TRBV9 and J usage is TRBJ1-1, with D unresolved. The CDR3 is 13 residues long. The germline V gene encodes CDR1 SGDLS and CDR2 YYNGEE. V was pared by 4 bases and J by 2 bases, with 9 bases between. The DNA for the CDR3 is TGTGCCAGCAGCCCGGTCAGAAACACTGAAGCTTTCTTT. Translated, it gives CASSPVRNTEAFF.

The CDR3 sequence is CASSLGLPRGEQFF. Written as DNA, the CDR3 is TGTGCCAGCAGCTTAGGGCTCCCAAGGGGTGAGCAGTTCTTC. V and J are TRBV7-2 and TRBJ2-1, with D perhaps TRBD1 (5 bases). Trimming took 1 base from V and 9 from J, leaving 13 bases between them. Germline CDR1 reads SGHTA; CDR2 reads FQGNSA. This CDR3 region has 14 residues.

V gene TRBV4-2 combines with J gene TRBJ1-2; D is ambiguous. The CDR3 consists of 14 residues. Trimming took 1 base from V and 4 from J, leaving 10 bases between them. Germline lookup yields CDR1 LGHNA and CDR2 YNFKEQ. Here the CDR3 DNA reads TGTGCCAGCAGCCAAGGCCCAGGTGCCTATGGCTACACCTTC. Translated: CASSQGPGAYGYTF.